Listed here are 22 T cell receptor beta chains from one sample, sequenced in a study of blood T cell repertoires in COVID-19. Method: immunoSEQ multiplex PCR; TCRdb's copy keeps in-frame clones and lacks some. This table has 50,000 to 65,000 clones, approximately 77% appearing once. The material sequenced was peripheral blood. Source of these receptors: an older woman with COVID-19, enrolled during active disease.

The V gene is TRBV19, the J gene TRBJ1-5; D is perhaps TRBD1 (5 bases). V shed 6 bases and J shed 0 bases, with 9 bases lying between them. The germline CDR1 and CDR2 sequences are LNHDA and SQIVND (reference sequence). The CDR3 is made up of 14 amino acids. The CDR3 here is CASRWGGSNQPQHF. The CDR3 DNA reads TGTGCCAGTAGATGGGGGGGTAGCAATCAGCCCCAGCATTTT.

The chain has TRBV13 and TRBJ2-5; D may be TRBD1 (6 bases). With 6 bases removed from V and 0 bases from J, the gap between germline ends came to 14 bases. The CDR3 has 15 residues. From germline, CDR1 is PRHDT and CDR2 FYEKMQ (reference sequence). The DNA of the CDR3 is TGTGCCAGCAGACACACAACAGGGAACCAAGAGACCCAGTACTTC. Translated, it gives CASRHTTGNQETQYF.

This chain links TRBV12-5 with TRBJ2-7, with D unresolved. This CDR3 is 15 amino acids long. The V end was cut by 3 bases, the J end by 1 base, with 13 bases between. Germline CDR1 and CDR2: LGHNT and FRNRAP. The CDR3 region is CASGLQLAGSYEQYF. In nucleotides, the CDR3 is TGTGCTAGTGGTTTACAGTTGGCTGGTTCCTACGAGCAGTACTTC.

This clone has a count of ten or more. The chain employs TRBV6-5 and TRBJ1-5; tentative D call: TRBD1 (6 bases). Per the germline V gene, CDR1 is MNHEY and CDR2 is SVGAGI. The CDR3 length is 14 residues. The ends were cut back, 7 bases at V and 3 bases at J, with 13 bases in the middle. The CDR3 protein is CASKKDSYNQPQHF. CDR3 nucleotide sequence: TGTGCCAGCAAAAAGGACAGCTACAATCAGCCCCAGCATTTT.

This clone came up a few times. V is TRBV5-6 and J is TRBJ2-3; 7 bases align to TRBD2. Germline CDR1 SGHDT, CDR2 YYEEEE. V was pared by 0 bases and J by 1 base, with 8 bases of the junction left unmatched. This CDR3 comprises 17 residues. For the CDR3, the DNA is TGTGCCAGCAGCTTGGACTCAGCGGGATGGGGCACAGATACGCAGTATTTT. Translating gives CASSLDSAGWGTDTQYF.

This chain uses TRBV4-1 with TRBJ1-3; weak D call: TRBD1 (6 bases). CDR1 MGHRA and CDR2 YSYEKL come from the germline V gene. CDR3 size: 16 residues. V gave up 1 base and J gave up 0 bases, with 10 bases separating them. The CDR3 bases are TGCGCCAGCAGCCAAGGACAGGCGAACTCTGGAAACACCATATATTTT. Protein sequence: CASSQGQANSGNTIYF.

This rearrangement joins TRBV29-1 to TRBJ2-1, with D tentatively TRBD2 (5 bases). This CDR3 is 15 amino acids long. The germline V gene has CDR1 SQVTM and CDR2 ANQGSEA. V lost 3 bases, J lost 0 bases, and 12 bases lay in between. The CDR3 protein is CSVDERRSSYNEQFF. The CDR3, as DNA: TGCAGCGTTGACGAGCGGAGGAGCTCCTACAATGAGCAGTTCTTC.

The chain recombines TRBV21-1 with TRBJ1-5. TRBV21-1 is a recognized pseudogene. The CDR3 totals 20 residues. CDR3 loop: CASTRRDFLGPHNSNQPQHF. In DNA form, the CDR3 reads TGTGCCAGCACCCGACGAGACTTCCTCGGCCCTCACAATAGCAATCAGCCCCAGCATTTT.

The J gene is TRBJ1-4, the V gene TRBV19; D possibly corresponds to TRBD1 (5 bases). V shed 4 bases and J shed 5 bases, with 8 bases lying between them. This CDR3 comprises 13 residues. CDR1 is LNHDA, CDR2 SQIVND, per germline (reference sequence). The CDR3 region has the DNA TGTGCCAGTAGTAAGGACACCAATGAAAAACTGTTTTTT. It translates to CASSKDTNEKLFF.

Only a few counts were recorded for this clone. The chain couples TRBV14 to TRBJ1-2; D unclear. Germline-derived CDR1 and CDR2 are SGHDN and FVKESK. This CDR3 region has 13 residues. Trimming stripped 0 bases from V and 4 bases from J, with 6 bases between. The CDR3 spells CASSQDLFYGYTF. The CDR3 DNA sequence: TGTGCCAGCAGCCAAGATCTTTTCTATGGCTACACCTTC. The full variable domain, in which reference TRBV14 and TRBJ1-2 provide the parts outside the CDR3, is EAGVTQFPSHSVIEKGQTVTLRCDPISGHDNLYWYRRVMGKEIKFLLHFVKESKQDESGMPNNRFLAERTGGTYSTLKVQPAELEDSGVYFCASSQDLFYGYTFGSGTRLTVV.

The chain joins TRBV6-5 to TRBJ2-3; perhaps TRBD2 as D (6 bases). The CDR3 has 13 residues. The V end lost 10 bases, the J end lost 3 bases, and 14 bases lay between the germline ends. Germline lookup yields CDR1 MNHEY and CDR2 SVGAGI. As DNA, the CDR3 is TGTGCCACAGGAGGGCTTTCGACAGATACGCAGTATTTT. Amino acids: CATGGLSTDTQYF.

The chain links TRBV6-2 or TRBV6-3 to TRBJ2-7; TRBD1 matches 10 bases. CDR1 is MNHEY and CDR2 is SVGEGT in the germline V gene. The CDR3 has 13 residues. The J segment lost 3 bases and the V segment lost 4 bases, leaving 0 bases of the junction unmatched. The CDR3 bases are TGTGCCAGCAGTTGGACAGGGGGCTACGAGCAGTACGTC. Amino acids: CASSWTGGYEQYV.

CDR3 amino acids: CASSFGGNQPQHF. In nucleotides, the CDR3 is TGTGCCAGCAGCTTCGGGGGCAATCAGCCCCAGCATTTT. The J gene is TRBJ1-5, the V gene TRBV11-3, with D unresolved. There are 13 residues in the CDR3. Germline V lookup: CDR1 SGHNT, CDR2 YENEEA. V was cut by 3 bases and J by 2 bases, with 5 bases left in between. Filled out from reference TRBV11-3 and TRBJ1-5, the complete variable domain reads EAGVVQSPRYKIIEKKQPVAFWCNPISGHNTLYWYLQNLGQGPELLIRYENEEAVDDSQLPKDRFSAERLKGVDSTLKIQPAELGDSAVYLCASSFGGNQPQHFGDGTRLSIL.

The chain couples TRBV9 to TRBJ1-2, with a tentative D call TRBD1 (6 bases). The V gene's germline CDR1 is SGDLS and CDR2 YYNGEE. V was shortened by 4 bases and J by 2 bases, with 9 bases between the two germline ends. CDR3 length equals 13 residues. CDR3 coding DNA: TGTGCCAGCAGCTTAGACAGGAACTATGGCTACACCTTC. It codes for CASSLDRNYGYTF.

The chain uses TRBV29-1 and TRBJ1-3; tentative D call: TRBD1 (5 bases). V shed 2 bases and J shed 2 bases, with 16 bases lying between them. This CDR3 region has 16 residues. Germline V gives CDR1 SQVTM, CDR2 ANQGSEA. CDR3 DNA: TGCAGCGTTGAACCCCGGAGGGGAGACGCTGGAAACACCATATATTTT. Amino acid sequence: CSVEPRRGDAGNTIYF.

The rearrangement uses TRBV2 and TRBJ2-7, with unresolved D. The CDR3 is 13 amino acids. Germline V gene lookup returns CDR1 SNHLY and CDR2 FYNNEI. The ends were cut back, 9 bases at V and 0 bases at J, with 12 bases in the middle. This CDR3 reads CASLDPPSYEQYF. The CDR3 region has the DNA TGTGCCAGTCTAGATCCGCCCTCCTACGAGCAGTACTTC.

The chain couples TRBV6-5 to TRBJ2-5; 9 bases line up with TRBD1. From germline, CDR1 is MNHEY and CDR2 SVGAGI. V lost 10 bases and J lost 4; bases outside the gene matches: 13. The CDR3 has 15 residues. In nucleotides, the CDR3 is TGTGCCACGGGGAAGCGACAGGGGGATCGAGAGACCCAGTACTTC. Protein sequence: CATGKRQGDRETQYF.

The chain couples TRBV9 to TRBJ2-7; the match to TRBD2 covers 14 bases. The length of the CDR3 is 15 residues. The V segment lost 0 bases and the J segment 10 bases; nucleotides outside the gene matches: 6. CDR1 SGDLS and CDR2 YYNGEE come from the germline V gene. The CDR3 coding sequence is TGTGCCAGCAGCGTAGAAGAGACTAGCGGGGGGGTCCAGTACTTC. The encoded protein is CASSVEETSGGVQYF.

This sequence joins TRBV3-1 (or the pseudogene TRBV3-2) and TRBJ1-1, with D unclear. CDR3 length: 15 residues. Germline values: CDR1 LGHDT, CDR2 YNNKEL (reference sequence). V shed 4 bases and J shed 2 bases, with 14 bases lying between them. CDR3 sequence reads: CASSRGLGGNTEAFF. In DNA, the CDR3 is TGTGCCAGCAGCCGAGGTCTAGGCGGCAACACTGAAGCTTTCTTT.

This chain joins TRBV2 and TRBJ1-1; 8 bases fit TRBD1. CDR1 is SNHLY and CDR2 is FYNNEI in the germline V gene. The CDR3 has 14 amino acids. Trimming cost V 3 bases and J 4 bases; bases outside gene matches: 4. The CDR3 is CASSEVQGATEAFF. The DNA of the CDR3 is TGTGCCAGCAGTGAGGTCCAGGGGGCCACTGAAGCTTTCTTT.

The rearrangement links TRBV5-6 to TRBJ1-3; D remains unclear. The length of the CDR3 is 14 residues. Germline CDR1 SGHDT, CDR2 YYEEEE. The V end lost 0 bases, the J end lost 8 bases, and 12 bases lay between the germline ends. CDR3 DNA sequence: TGTGCCAGCAGCTTGGTTGGCGGAGCGGACACCATATATTTT. Amino acid sequence: CASSLVGGADTIYF.

This chain connects TRBV7-8 to TRBJ2-1, with D possibly matching TRBD2 (6 bases). Trimming took off 1 base at V and 7 bases at J, with 14 bases between the two ends. The germline CDR1 and CDR2 sequences are SGHVS and FQNEAQ. The CDR3 is 15 residues long. The CDR3 region has the DNA TGTGCCAGCAGCTTAGTGGCGGGAAGGTTAAATGAGCAGTTCTTC. This sequence encodes CASSLVAGRLNEQFF.